The 30 T cell receptor beta chains below were found in one sample sequenced in a study of blood T cell repertoires in COVID-19 (dated by TCRdb to the early 2020s). The method was the immunoSEQ multiplex PCR assay. TCRdb limited this immuneACCESS table to in-frame rearrangements with V and J called. A share of clones is missing; checked studies link under half to unresolved V genes, and the rest is unexplained. The sample contains 200,000 or so clones, 80% to 85% of them found a single time. Roughly 7% of the sample is in the top ten clones. Sequencing input: PBMCs or T cells enriched from blood (not recorded which). These receptors were obtained from a man aged 40-49 years who had recovered from COVID-19.

A remark on this clone: Other DNA sequences in the same sample also yield this CDR3. The chain employs TRBV7-2 and TRBJ2-7; 9 nucleotides align to TRBD1. The CDR3 extends over 16 amino acids. Per the germline V gene, CDR1 is SGHTA and CDR2 is FQGNSA. V lost 2 bases and J lost 4; bases outside the gene matches: 9. CDR3 DNA sequence: TGTGCCAGCAGCTTATTCTTTTATGGGACAGGGTACGAGCAGTACTTC. It is translated as CASSLFFYGTGYEQYF.

V and J are TRBV5-4 and TRBJ2-5; TRBD1 matches 8 bases. The V and J ends lost 1 base and 6 bases, in that order; junction bases with no gene match: 8. CDR1 and CDR2 (germline): SGHNT, YYREEE (reference sequence). This CDR3 is 15 amino acids long. In DNA, the CDR3 is TGTGCCAGCAGCTTGATGGACAGGGAGATGAAGACCCAGTACTTC. Its translation: CASSLMDREMKTQYF.

This clone was found many times. This chain connects TRBV27 to TRBJ1-2, with 9 bases that match TRBD1. J was trimmed by 5 bases and V by 0 bases; bases with no gene match: 7. The CDR3 is 16 residues long. Germline-derived CDR1 and CDR2 are MNHEY and SMNVEV (reference sequence). This CDR3 is CASSLSPRDRAYGYTF. The CDR3 bases are TGTGCCAGCAGTTTATCCCCCCGGGACAGGGCTTATGGCTACACCTTC.

CDR3 nucleotide sequence: TGTGCCACCAGCAGGGGACAGGACAACTACACCTTC. Residues: CATSRGQDNYTF. The chain recombines TRBV15 with TRBJ1-2, with TRBD1 identical over 8 bases. V lost 3 bases to trimming and J lost 10 bases; unmatched junction nucleotides: 4. This CDR3 comprises 12 residues. Germline assignment: CDR1 LNHNV and CDR2 YYDKDF (reference sequence).

This chain uses TRBV28 with TRBJ2-1; D is perhaps TRBD1 (6 bases). Germline V gene sequence: CDR1 MDHEN, CDR2 SYDVKM. This CDR3 spans 16 amino acids. Trimming cost V 8 bases and J 0 bases, with 17 bases left between them. The CDR3: CASYLAGQSSYNEQFF. CDR3 nucleotide sequence: TGTGCCAGCTATTTGGCCGGACAGAGCTCCTACAATGAGCAGTTCTTC.

This chain joins TRBV6-5 and TRBJ1-3; possible D gene TRBD1, 5 bases. The CDR3 has 14 amino acids. Trimming cost V 5 bases and J 3 bases, with 11 bases left between them. Germline V CDR1 and CDR2: MNHEY, SVGAGI. CDR3 amino acids: CASSRGSSGNTIYF. In DNA, the CDR3 is TGTGCCAGCAGTAGGGGTTCGAGTGGAAACACCATATATTTT.

This chain links TRBV5-4 with TRBJ1-2; D is possibly TRBD1 (5 bases). Germline V gene data show CDR1 as SGHNT and CDR2 as YYREEE (reference sequence). This CDR3 is built from 15 residues. With 0 bases removed from V and 4 bases from J, the gap between germline ends came to 13 bases. The CDR3 nucleotides are TGTGCCAGCAGCTTGGGGGGCTACTTGGGCTATGGCTACACCTTC. It codes for CASSLGGYLGYGYTF.

This clone was found once. The chain uses TRBV19 and TRBJ2-1, with D perhaps matching TRBD1 (5 bases). The CDR3 length is 13 residues. Per the germline V gene, CDR1 is LNHDA and CDR2 is SQIVND (reference sequence). V dropped 3 bases and J dropped 9 bases, with 12 bases sitting between them. The DNA of the CDR3 is TGTGCCAGTAGTATCGACAGAATTGGTGAGCAGTTCTTC. Translated, it gives CASSIDRIGEQFF.

The V and J genes are TRBV10-3 and TRBJ1-2; D is unclear. The germline gives CDR1 ENHRY, CDR2 SYGVKD. CDR3 length: 14 amino acids. V was trimmed by 0 bases and J by 6 bases, leaving 11 bases between them. Here the CDR3 reads CAISESSRTHGYTF. The CDR3 DNA is TGTGCCATCAGTGAGTCGTCCCGGACTCATGGCTACACCTTC.

The V call is TRBV7-8, the J call TRBJ2-5, with D uncertain. Germline CDR1 SGHVS, CDR2 FQNEAQ. The CDR3 length is 16 residues. Between the trimmed V and J ends, which lost 1 base and 2 bases, there was a span of 14 bases. The CDR3 region has the DNA TGTGCCAGCAGCTTAGGGGTCAGGCGTGGGCAAGAGACCCAGTACTTC. It encodes CASSLGVRRGQETQYF. The variable domain in full, with the rest retrieved from reference TRBV7-8 and TRBJ2-5, is GAGVSQSPRYKVAKRGQDVALRCDPISGHVSLFWYQQALGQGPEFLTYFQNEAQLDKSGLPSDRFFAERPEGSVSTLKIQRTQQEDSAVYLCASSLGVRRGQETQYFGPGTRLLVL.

This clone has only one observation. The chain recombines TRBV28 with TRBJ1-2; TRBD1 is a possible D gene (6 bases). Trimming pared 6 bases from V and 2 bases from J, leaving 16 bases between. From germline, CDR1 is MDHEN and CDR2 SYDVKM. The CDR3 extends over 15 amino acids. The chain's CDR3 is CASRTGKGGNYGYTF. As DNA, the CDR3 is TGTGCCAGCAGAACAGGGAAAGGGGGAAACTATGGCTACACCTTC.

The V and J genes are TRBV28 and TRBJ1-3, with a possible D match to TRBD1 (6 bases). Germline V gives CDR1 MDHEN, CDR2 SYDVKM. Trimming took 5 bases from V and 0 from J, leaving 8 bases between them. There are 14 residues in the CDR3. Written as DNA, the CDR3 is TGTGCCAGCAGTCCGGACAGCTCTGGAAACACCATATATTTT. Translated: CASSPDSSGNTIYF.

The V and J genes are TRBV6-2 or TRBV6-3 and TRBJ1-5; 7 bases align to TRBD1. CDR1 is MNHEY, CDR2 SVGEGT, per germline. Unmatched junction bases numbered 1, after V lost 2 bases and J lost 0 bases. This CDR3 comprises 15 residues. The CDR3: CASSYRQGSNQPQHF. CDR3 sequence (DNA): TGTGCCAGCAGTTACCGACAGGGTAGCAATCAGCCCCAGCATTTT.

This sequence joins TRBV11-2 and TRBJ1-1; the D is unclear. Germline V CDR1 and CDR2: SGHAT, FQNNGV. CDR3 length: 14 amino acids. Trimming cost V 5 bases and J 2 bases, with 12 bases left between them. CDR3 DNA: TGTGCCAGCAGCATAAGTGGAGGCAACACTGAAGCTTTCTTT. This codes for CASSISGGNTEAFF.

The rearrangement uses TRBV19 and TRBJ1-1; D perhaps matches TRBD1 (6 bases). The V gene's germline CDR1 is LNHDA and CDR2 SQIVND (reference sequence). The CDR3 covers 13 residues. Trimming stripped 7 bases from V and 11 bases from J, with 20 bases between. The CDR3 DNA reads TGTGCCAGTAAGGGGGAAGGCCTCCGCGGGGCTTTCTTT. It is translated as CASKGEGLRGAFF.

J is TRBJ1-2 and V is TRBV18; TRBD1 might be the D (5 bases). There are 14 residues in the CDR3. V dropped 2 bases and J dropped 2 bases, with 9 bases sitting between them. Looked up from germline, CDR1 is KGHSH and CDR2 is LQKENI. The CDR3 sequence is CASSPTQANYGYTF. CDR3 nucleotide sequence: TGTGCCAGCTCACCAACACAGGCGAACTATGGCTACACCTTC.

This clone was seen many times. J is TRBJ1-2 and V is TRBV19, with TRBD1 matching over 7 bases. Per the germline V gene, CDR1 is LNHDA and CDR2 is SQIVND (reference sequence). J was trimmed by 4 bases and V by 4 bases; bases with no gene match: 9. The CDR3 is 15 amino acids. The CDR3 loop is CASSTDRDSVYGYTF. The CDR3 coding sequence is TGTGCCAGTAGTACGGACCGGGACAGTGTCTATGGCTACACCTTC.

This clone showed up just once. The chain combines TRBV5-1 with TRBJ2-7, with 7 positions matching TRBD1. The V and J ends lost 4 bases and 7 bases, in that order; junction bases with no gene match: 11. Germline loops: CDR1 SGHRS, CDR2 YFSETQ. CDR3 length: 14 amino acids. CDR3 nucleotides: TGCGCCAGCAGCCCCGGGACAGCATCCTTAGAGCAGTACTTC. Its translation is CASSPGTASLEQYF. Based on the CDR3 plus reference TRBV5-1 and TRBJ2-7, the full variable domain is KAGVTQTPRYLIKTRGQQVTLSCSPISGHRSVSWYQQTPGQGLQFLFEYFSETQRNKGNFPGRFSGRQFSNSRSEMNVSTLELGDSALYLCASSPGTASLEQYFGPGTRLTVT.

The chain carries TRBV7-8 and TRBJ2-3, with D hard to call. This CDR3 comprises 16 residues. CDR1 and CDR2 (germline): SGHVS, FQNEAQ. V was shortened by 2 bases and J by 4 bases, with 16 bases between the two germline ends. CDR3 bases: TGTGCCAGCAGCTTACAAGCGTACCGTCGCTCAGATACGCAGTATTTT. This translates into CASSLQAYRRSDTQYF.

This sequence joins TRBV6-5 and TRBJ1-6, with D perhaps matching TRBD1 (6 bases). Germline V gene data show CDR1 as MNHEY and CDR2 as SVGAGI. The CDR3 runs to 16 residues. Trimming took off 2 bases at V and 8 bases at J, with 16 bases between the two ends. The CDR3 is CASSYTTGIGDSPLHF. The DNA of the CDR3 is TGTGCCAGCAGTTACACTACAGGGATAGGCGATTCACCCCTCCACTTT.

This clone was counted between two and nine times. This chain joins TRBV14 and TRBJ1-1, with D tentatively TRBD1 (6 bases). This CDR3 contains 16 residues. V dropped 0 bases and J dropped 3 bases, with 14 bases sitting between them. Germline CDR1 SGHDN, CDR2 FVKESK. CDR3 region: CASSQDWWSGDTEAFF. CDR3 coding DNA: TGTGCCAGCAGCCAAGATTGGTGGTCAGGGGACACTGAAGCTTTCTTT.

The V and J genes are TRBV6-5 and TRBJ1-5; D remains unclear. V was trimmed by 6 bases and J by 4 bases, leaving 10 bases between them. The germline V gene has CDR1 MNHEY and CDR2 SVGAGI. The CDR3 is 13 amino acids. The CDR3 DNA follows: TGTGCCAGCAGACGGACTTCAAATCAGCCCCAGCATTTT. It translates to CASRRTSNQPQHF.

The chain has TRBV7-2 and TRBJ2-1, with TRBD2 matching 7 bases. Germline loops: CDR1 SGHTA, CDR2 FQGNSA. The CDR3 runs 16 residues. Trimming cost V 4 bases and J 5 bases; bases outside gene matches: 11. For the CDR3, the DNA is TGTGCCAGCAGCTCCGGACTAGGGGAGGTTAACAATGAGCAGTTCTTC. This sequence encodes CASSSGLGEVNNEQFF.

The V gene is TRBV30, the J gene TRBJ1-3; 7 positions match TRBD1. Germline trimming cut 4 bases from V and 4 bases from J; bases unmatched to any gene: 10. CDR1 GTSNPN and CDR2 SVGIG come from the germline V gene (reference sequence). The CDR3 consists of 15 residues. CDR3 in amino acids: CAWTIGGISGNTIYF. The CDR3, as DNA: TGTGCCTGGACAATAGGGGGCATTTCGGGAAACACCATATATTTT.

The table lists this clone with a count of one. The rearrangement links TRBV7-9 to TRBJ1-1; D gene uncertain. Germline V gene data show CDR1 as SEHNR and CDR2 as FQNEAQ (reference sequence). Trimming removed 3 bases from V and 1 base from J, with 15 bases in between. This CDR3 has 16 amino acids. The CDR3 DNA sequence: TGTGCCAGCAGCTTTAGTACTGGAAGAGGGAACACTGAAGCTTTCTTT. This encodes CASSFSTGRGNTEAFF.

The genes are TRBV19 and TRBJ1-2, with 10 positions matching TRBD1. The CDR3 loop spans 17 amino acids. Per the germline V gene, CDR1 is LNHDA and CDR2 is SQIVND (reference sequence). Trimming at V came to 8 bases and at J to 4 bases, leaving 16 bases not matched to a gene. CDR3 in DNA: TGTGCCAGTCTGGAGACAGGGGGCAACACGAGGGGCTATGGCTACACCTTC. The encoded protein is CASLETGGNTRGYGYTF.

The V gene is TRBV19, the J gene TRBJ1-1; D not resolved. This CDR3 is built from 12 residues. Trimming took off 9 bases at V and 0 bases at J, with 8 bases between the two ends. The germline gives CDR1 LNHDA, CDR2 SQIVND (reference sequence). The CDR3 region has the DNA TGTGCCAGCCGACACATGAACACTGAAGCTTTCTTT. Its protein is CASRHMNTEAFF. Full variable domain (outside the CDR3, taken from reference TRBV19 and TRBJ1-1): DGGITQSPKYLFRKEGQNVTLSCEQNLNHDAMYWYRQDPGQGLRLIYYSQIVNDFQKGDIAEGYSVSREKKESFPLTVTSAQKNPTAFYLCASRHMNTEAFFGQGTRLTVV.

The V call is TRBV15, the J call TRBJ2-7, with 9 bases fitting TRBD1. The CDR3 is 15 residues long. Germline assignment: CDR1 LNHNV and CDR2 YYDKDF (reference sequence). Losses at the gene ends were 4 bases for V and 4 bases for J; bases not matched to a gene: 8. CDR3 in DNA: TGTGCCACCAGCAATCCCGGGACAGGGACTTACGAGCAGTACTTC. It yields the protein CATSNPGTGTYEQYF.

The chain joins TRBV28 to TRBJ1-5; D not resolved. The CDR3 covers 14 residues. CDR1 is MDHEN, CDR2 SYDVKM, per germline. V gave up 7 bases and J gave up 5 bases, with 15 bases separating them. The DNA of the CDR3 is TGTGCCAGCAATTCACTGAGTCGGGATCAGCCCCAGCATTTT. Its translation is CASNSLSRDQPQHF.

This clone has a single count. The rearrangement links TRBV28 to TRBJ2-3; a possible D gene is TRBD1 (6 bases). V was cut by 3 bases and J by 0 bases, with 10 bases left in between. CDR3 size: 15 residues. Germline V lookup: CDR1 MDHEN, CDR2 SYDVKM. CDR3 region: CASSFPQGSTDTQYF. The CDR3 DNA follows: TGTGCCAGCAGTTTCCCCCAGGGGAGCACAGATACGCAGTATTTT.